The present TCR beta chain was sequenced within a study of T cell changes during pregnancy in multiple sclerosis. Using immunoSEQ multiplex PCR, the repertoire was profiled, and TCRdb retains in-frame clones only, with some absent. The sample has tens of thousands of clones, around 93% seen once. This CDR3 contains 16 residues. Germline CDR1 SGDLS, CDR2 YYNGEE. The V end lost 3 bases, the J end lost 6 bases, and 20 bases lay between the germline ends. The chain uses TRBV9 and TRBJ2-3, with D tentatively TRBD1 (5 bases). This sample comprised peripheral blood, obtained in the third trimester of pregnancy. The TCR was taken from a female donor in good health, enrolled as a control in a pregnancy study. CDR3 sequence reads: CASSANTGLPLDTQYF. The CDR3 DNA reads TGTGCCAGCAGCGCTAATACAGGCCTCCCGTTGGATACGCAGTATTTT.